Presented here are 16 T cell receptor beta chains from one specimen sequenced in a study of long-term antiretroviral therapy in people with HIV. Samples were assayed with immunoSEQ v3.0 at survey level. TCRdb's table, derived via immunoSEQ multiplex PCR, lists solely in-frame clones and lacks some. The table lists 39,000 or so clones, approximately 80% of them singletons. The sequences come from unsorted PBMCs, collected 0.6 years after starting antiretroviral therapy. These receptors were obtained from a man younger than 35 with HIV.

The chain combines TRBV28 with TRBJ1-1; unclear D gene. This CDR3 spans 13 amino acids. Germline loops: CDR1 MDHEN, CDR2 SYDVKM. The V and J ends lost 1 base and 6 bases respectively, with 9 bases between them. DNA for the CDR3: TGTGCCAGCAGTTTATTGAGACTTGCTGAAGCTTTCTTT. This sequence encodes CASSLLRLAEAFF.

This chain uses TRBV7-9 with TRBJ2-1; 9 bases match TRBD2. With 6 bases clipped from V and 6 bases from J, the junction kept 12 bases outside the gene matches. CDR1 and CDR2 from the germline V gene are SEHNR and FQNEAQ (reference sequence). This CDR3 comprises 16 residues. CDR3 sequence: CASSPFGGRGVNEQFF. As DNA, the CDR3 is TGTGCCAGCAGTCCTTTCGGCGGGAGGGGGGTCAATGAGCAGTTCTTC.

This rearrangement joins TRBV2 to TRBJ1-5; 7 bases line up with TRBD1. Germline CDR1 SNHLY, CDR2 FYNNEI. CDR3 length: 17 amino acids. J gave up 0 bases and V 7 bases, and 12 bases lay outside the gene matches. The CDR3 region is CASTADYTGVSNQPQHF. The CDR3 nucleotides read TGTGCCAGCACTGCAGACTACACAGGGGTTAGCAATCAGCCCCAGCATTTT.

The chain joins TRBV7-9 to TRBJ1-1; TRBD1 is a possible D gene (5 bases). Trimming cost V 7 bases and J 4 bases, with 13 bases left between them. The CDR3 has 13 amino acids. Germline CDR1 SEHNR, CDR2 FQNEAQ (reference sequence). CDR3 region: CASIEGSGTEAFF. The CDR3 DNA reads as TGTGCCAGCATCGAGGGGTCCGGCACTGAAGCTTTCTTT.

The chain has TRBV10-3 and TRBJ2-3; TRBD1 or TRBD2 may be the D gene (5 bases each). The CDR3 spans 14 residues. V gave up 11 bases and J gave up 0 bases, with 15 bases separating them. Germline V CDR1 and CDR2: ENHRY, SYGVKD. CDR3 sequence (DNA): TGTGCCTCGAGGGGTGCGAGTAGCACAGATACGCAGTATTTT. This translates into CASRGASSTDTQYF.

This clone was seen only once. V is TRBV6-5 and J is TRBJ2-1; 7 bases are shared with TRBD2. The length of the CDR3 is 14 residues. V trimming: 2 bases; J trimming: 7 bases; junction bases outside the gene matches: 5. In germline, CDR1 is MNHEY, CDR2 SVGAGI. Here the CDR3 DNA reads TGTGCCAGCAGTTACCAGAGCGGGACTAATGAGCAGTTCTTC. As protein: CASSYQSGTNEQFF.

J is TRBJ1-3 and V is TRBV27, with TRBD1 as a possible D gene (6 bases). The CDR3 has 18 amino acids. CDR1 MNHEY and CDR2 SMNVEV come from the germline V gene (reference sequence). V lost 3 bases to trimming and J lost 3 bases, with 21 bases between them. Here the CDR3 DNA reads TGTGCCAGCAGTTTTGTTGGCAGGGGAATAATGTGTGGAAACACCATATATTTT. The encoded protein is CASSFVGRGIMCGNTIYF.

The V call is TRBV7-9, the J call TRBJ2-1; D tentatively fits TRBD1 or TRBD2 (5 bases each). The V end was cut by 5 bases, the J end by 6 bases, with 11 bases between. The CDR3 runs 13 residues. From germline, CDR1 is SEHNR and CDR2 FQNEAQ (reference sequence). The CDR3 nucleotides are TGTGCCAGCAGCCCTACAGGACTCAATGAGCAGTTCTTC. Translating it yields CASSPTGLNEQFF.

This clone was seen a single time. This rearrangement joins TRBV11-3 to TRBJ1-4; D gene unclear. The CDR3 length is 14 residues. CDR1 and CDR2 from the germline V gene are SGHNT and YENEEA. V was pared by 5 bases and J by 2 bases, with 9 bases between. In nucleotides, the CDR3 is TGTGCCAGCAGCCGCGGCGGTACTAATGAAAAACTGTTTTTT. This sequence encodes CASSRGGTNEKLFF.

V usage is TRBV7-8 and J usage is TRBJ2-7, with TRBD2 identical over 8 bases. The CDR3 totals 16 residues. Looked up from germline, CDR1 is SGHVS and CDR2 is FQNEAQ. The ends lost 0 bases at V and 3 bases at J; junction bases unmatched: 7. CDR3 coding DNA: TGTGCCAGCAGCTTAGCGCAAACGGGAGGGCTCTACGAGCAGTACTTC. Its translation is CASSLAQTGGLYEQYF. The complete variable domain, with remaining parts taken from reference TRBV7-8 and TRBJ2-7, reads GAGVSQSPRYKVAKRGQDVALRCDPISGHVSLFWYQQALGQGPEFLTYFQNEAQLDKSGLPSDRFFAERPEGSVSTLKIQRTQQEDSAVYLCASSLAQTGGLYEQYFGPGTRLTVT.

The chain links TRBV4-2 to TRBJ2-2, with D unclear. Per the germline V gene, CDR1 is LGHNA and CDR2 is YNFKEQ. This CDR3 has 15 amino acids. Trimming shortened V by 1 base and J by 3 bases, and 9 bases separated the two germline ends. The CDR3 nucleotides read TGTGCCAGCAGCCAAGGGGATTCCCACACCGGGGAGCTGTTTTTT. This translates into CASSQGDSHTGELFF.

The chain employs TRBV7-6 and TRBJ2-7; D is perhaps TRBD1 or TRBD2 (6 bases each). Germline assignment: CDR1 SGHVS and CDR2 FNYEAQ. V lost 5 bases to trimming and J lost 5 bases, with 19 bases between them. The CDR3 has 15 amino acids. DNA for the CDR3: TGTGCCAGCAGCCTGACCGGGGGCGAAAGCGACGAGCAGTACTTC. It translates to CASSLTGGESDEQYF.

This chain joins TRBV27 and TRBJ2-7, with TRBD2 identical over 9 bases. This CDR3 is 15 amino acids long. Germline CDR1 and CDR2: MNHEY and SMNVEV (reference sequence). The V gene end was trimmed by 2 bases and the J gene end by 0 bases; junction bases not matched to a gene: 2. CDR3 bases: TGTGCCAGCAGTTTAAGACTAGCGGACTCCTACGAGCAGTACTTC. The encoded protein is CASSLRLADSYEQYF.

The chain has TRBV10-2 and TRBJ2-3, with D possibly TRBD2 on 5 matching bases. The CDR3 has 15 amino acids. CDR1 and CDR2 (germline): WSHSY, SAAADI. Between the trimmed V and J ends, which lost 3 bases and 6 bases, there was a span of 16 bases. The CDR3 DNA reads as TGCGCCAGCAGTGAATGGCTAGCCTTGATGGATACGCAGTATTTT. Amino acid sequence: CASSEWLALMDTQYF.

V and J are TRBV7-9 and TRBJ1-1; a possible D gene is TRBD1 (5 bases). Trimming cost V 3 bases and J 5 bases, with 13 bases left between them. Germline-derived CDR1 and CDR2 are SEHNR and FQNEAQ (reference sequence). The CDR3 spans 14 residues. CDR3 sequence reads: CASSFRQTGTEAFF. For the CDR3, the DNA is TGTGCCAGCAGCTTTCGACAGACGGGGACTGAAGCTTTCTTT.

The gene calls are TRBV4-3 and TRBJ2-2, with D uncertain. This CDR3 has 12 amino acids. Trimming pared 3 bases from V and 6 bases from J, leaving 5 bases between. In germline, CDR1 is LGHNA, CDR2 YSLEER. The CDR3 bases are TGCGCCAGCAGCCAGTCCGCCGGGGAGCTGTTTTTT. This encodes CASSQSAGELFF.